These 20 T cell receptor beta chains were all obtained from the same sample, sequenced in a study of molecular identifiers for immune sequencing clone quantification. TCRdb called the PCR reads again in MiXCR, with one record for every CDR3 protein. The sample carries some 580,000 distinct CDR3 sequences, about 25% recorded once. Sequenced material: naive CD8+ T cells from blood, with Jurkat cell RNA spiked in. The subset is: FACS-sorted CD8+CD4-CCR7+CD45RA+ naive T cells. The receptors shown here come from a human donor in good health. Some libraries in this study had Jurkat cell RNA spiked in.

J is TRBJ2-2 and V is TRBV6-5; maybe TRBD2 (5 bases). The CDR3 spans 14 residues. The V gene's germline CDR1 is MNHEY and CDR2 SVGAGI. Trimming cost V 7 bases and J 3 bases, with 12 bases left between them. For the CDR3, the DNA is TGTGCCAGCAACGAAGACGGGGACACCGGGGAGCTGTTTTTT. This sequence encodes CASNEDGDTGELFF.

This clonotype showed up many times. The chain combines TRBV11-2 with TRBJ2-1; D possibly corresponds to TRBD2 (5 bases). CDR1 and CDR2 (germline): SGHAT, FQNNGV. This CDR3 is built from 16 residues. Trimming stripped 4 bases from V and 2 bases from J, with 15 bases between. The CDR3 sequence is CASSSPRLYTYNEQFF. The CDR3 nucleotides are TGTGCCAGCAGCTCCCCTAGACTATACACCTACAATGAGCAGTTCTTC.

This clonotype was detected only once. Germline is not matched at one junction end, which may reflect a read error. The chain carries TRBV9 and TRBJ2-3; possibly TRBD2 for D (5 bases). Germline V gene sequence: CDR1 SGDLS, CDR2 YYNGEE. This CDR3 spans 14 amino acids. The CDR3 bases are TGTGACAGCAGCTCCCGGACTAGCACAGATACGCAGTATTTT. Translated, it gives CDSSSRTSTDTQYF. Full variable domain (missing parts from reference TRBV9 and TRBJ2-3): DSGVTQTPKHLITATGQRVTLRCSPRSGDLSVYWYQQSLDQGLQFLIQYYNGEERAKGNILERFSAQQFPDLHSELNLSSLELGDSALYFCDSSSRTSTDTQYFGPGTRLTVL.

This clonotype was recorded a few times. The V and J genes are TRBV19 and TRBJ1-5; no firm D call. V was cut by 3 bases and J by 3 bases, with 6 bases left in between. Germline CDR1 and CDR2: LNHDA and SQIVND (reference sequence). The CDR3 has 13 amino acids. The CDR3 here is CASSITTNQPQHF. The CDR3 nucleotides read TGTGCCAGTAGTATTACCACCAATCAGCCCCAGCATTTT.

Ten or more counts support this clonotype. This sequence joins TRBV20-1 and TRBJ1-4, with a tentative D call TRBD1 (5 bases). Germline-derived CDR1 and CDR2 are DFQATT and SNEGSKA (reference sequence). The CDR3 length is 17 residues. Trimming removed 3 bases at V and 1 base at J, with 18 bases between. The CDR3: CSASSITGTRTNEKLFF. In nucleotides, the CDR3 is TGCAGTGCTAGCTCAATAACCGGGACCCGAACTAATGAAAAACTGTTTTTT.

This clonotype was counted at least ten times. The CDR3 nucleotides read TGTGCCAGCAGCTTAAGCCTCGAAGAGACCCAGTACTTC. It codes for CASSLSLEETQYF. This chain joins TRBV7-9 and TRBJ2-5; D not resolved. There are 13 residues in the CDR3. V was clipped by 2 bases and J by 3 bases, with 7 bases between them. Germline assignment: CDR1 SEHNR and CDR2 FQNEAQ (reference sequence).

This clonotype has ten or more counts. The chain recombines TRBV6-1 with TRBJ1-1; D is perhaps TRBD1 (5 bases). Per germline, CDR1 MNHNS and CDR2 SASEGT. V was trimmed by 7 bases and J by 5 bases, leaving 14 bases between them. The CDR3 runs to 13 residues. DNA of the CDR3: TGTGCCAGCACTAGGGCAGGGTGGACTGAAGCTTTCTTT. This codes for CASTRAGWTEAFF.

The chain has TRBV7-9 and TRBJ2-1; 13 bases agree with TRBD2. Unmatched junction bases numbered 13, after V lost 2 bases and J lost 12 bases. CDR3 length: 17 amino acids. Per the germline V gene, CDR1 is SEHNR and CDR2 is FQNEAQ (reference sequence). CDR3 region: CASSLLLGLAGPPAQFF. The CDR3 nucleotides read TGTGCCAGCAGCTTACTTTTGGGACTAGCGGGACCCCCTGCGCAGTTCTTC.

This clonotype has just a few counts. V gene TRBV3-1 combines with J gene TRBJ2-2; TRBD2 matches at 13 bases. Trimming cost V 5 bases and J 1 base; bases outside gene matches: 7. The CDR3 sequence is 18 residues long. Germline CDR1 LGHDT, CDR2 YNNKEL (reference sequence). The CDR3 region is CASSARLAGGRNTGELFF. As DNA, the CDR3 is TGTGCCAGCAGCGCCCGACTAGCGGGAGGTAGGAACACCGGGGAGCTGTTTTTT.

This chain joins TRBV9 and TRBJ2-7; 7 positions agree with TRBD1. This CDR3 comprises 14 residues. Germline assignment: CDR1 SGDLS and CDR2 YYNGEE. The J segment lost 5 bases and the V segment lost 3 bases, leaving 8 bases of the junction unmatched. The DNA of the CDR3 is TGTGCCAGCAGCGGACAGGACAGGAGTCACGAGCAGTACTTC. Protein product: CASSGQDRSHEQYF. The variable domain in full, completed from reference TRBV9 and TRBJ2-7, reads DSGVTQTPKHLITATGQRVTLRCSPRSGDLSVYWYQQSLDQGLQFLIQYYNGEERAKGNILERFSAQQFPDLHSELNLSSLELGDSALYFCASSGQDRSHEQYFGPGTRLTVT.

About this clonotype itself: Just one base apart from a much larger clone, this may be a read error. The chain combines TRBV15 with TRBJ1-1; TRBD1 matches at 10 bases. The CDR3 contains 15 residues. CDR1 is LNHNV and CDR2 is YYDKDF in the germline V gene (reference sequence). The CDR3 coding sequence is TGTGCCACCAGCCCGGGACAGGGGATGGACACTGCAGCTTTCTTT. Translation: CATSPGQGMDTAAFF.

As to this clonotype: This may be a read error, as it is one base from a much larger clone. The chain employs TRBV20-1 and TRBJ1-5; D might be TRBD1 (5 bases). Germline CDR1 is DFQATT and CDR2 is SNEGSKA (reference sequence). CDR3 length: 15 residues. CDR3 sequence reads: CSAGVGAEWNLPQHF. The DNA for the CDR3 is TGCAGTGCTGGTGTAGGGGCGGAATGGAATCTGCCCCAGCATTTT.

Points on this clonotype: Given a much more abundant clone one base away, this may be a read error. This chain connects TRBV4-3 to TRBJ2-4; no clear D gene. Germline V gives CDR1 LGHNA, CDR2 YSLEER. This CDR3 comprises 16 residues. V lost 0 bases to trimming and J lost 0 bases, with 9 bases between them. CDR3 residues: CASSQDRSLAKNIQYF. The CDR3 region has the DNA TGCGCCAGCAGCCAAGACAGGTCCTTAGCCAAAAACATTCAGTACTTC.

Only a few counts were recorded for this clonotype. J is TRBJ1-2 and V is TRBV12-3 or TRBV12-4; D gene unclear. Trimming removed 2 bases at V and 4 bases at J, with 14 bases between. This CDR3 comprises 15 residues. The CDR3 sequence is CASSLFPRLGYGYTF. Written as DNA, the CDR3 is TGTGCCAGCAGTTTATTCCCCAGGTTGGGCTATGGCTACACCTTC.

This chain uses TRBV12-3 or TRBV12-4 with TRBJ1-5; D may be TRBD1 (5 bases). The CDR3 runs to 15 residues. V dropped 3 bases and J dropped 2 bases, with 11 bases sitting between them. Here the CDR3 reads CASSFSVGGNQPQHF. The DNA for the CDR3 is TGTGCCAGCAGTTTCTCGGTGGGGGGCAATCAGCCCCAGCATTTT.

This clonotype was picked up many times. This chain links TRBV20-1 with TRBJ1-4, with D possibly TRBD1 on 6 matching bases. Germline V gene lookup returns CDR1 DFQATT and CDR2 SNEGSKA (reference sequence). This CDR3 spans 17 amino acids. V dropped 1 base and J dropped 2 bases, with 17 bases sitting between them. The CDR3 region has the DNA TGCAGTGCTAGAGGATTCCAAAGAGGGGGGACTAATGAAAAACTGTTTTTT. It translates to CSARGFQRGGTNEKLFF.

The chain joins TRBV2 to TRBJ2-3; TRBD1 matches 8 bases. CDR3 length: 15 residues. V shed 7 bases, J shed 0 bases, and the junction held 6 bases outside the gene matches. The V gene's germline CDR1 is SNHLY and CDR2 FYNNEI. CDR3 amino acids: CASTVQGASTDTQYF. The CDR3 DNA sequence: TGTGCCAGCACCGTCCAGGGGGCTAGCACAGATACGCAGTATTTT.

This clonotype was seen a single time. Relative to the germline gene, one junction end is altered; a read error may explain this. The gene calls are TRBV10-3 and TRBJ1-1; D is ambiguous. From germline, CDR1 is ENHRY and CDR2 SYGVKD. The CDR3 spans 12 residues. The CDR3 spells CAIGPGNTEALF. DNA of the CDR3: TGTGCCATCGGCCCCGGGAACACTGAAGCTCTCTTT.

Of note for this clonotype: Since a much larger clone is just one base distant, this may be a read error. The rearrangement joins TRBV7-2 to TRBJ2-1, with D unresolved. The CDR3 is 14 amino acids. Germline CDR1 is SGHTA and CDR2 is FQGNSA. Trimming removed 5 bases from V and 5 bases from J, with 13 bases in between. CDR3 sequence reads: CASSAHVRNNEQFF. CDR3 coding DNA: TGTGCCAGCAGCGCTCATGTCCGGAACAATGAGCAGTTCTTC.

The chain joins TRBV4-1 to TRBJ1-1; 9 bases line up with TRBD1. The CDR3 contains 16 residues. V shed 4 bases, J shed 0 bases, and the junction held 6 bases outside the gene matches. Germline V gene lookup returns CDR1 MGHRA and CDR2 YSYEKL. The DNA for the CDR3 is TGCGCCAGCAGCCCCGGGACAGGGACCATGAACACTGAAGCTTTCTTT. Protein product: CASSPGTGTMNTEAFF.